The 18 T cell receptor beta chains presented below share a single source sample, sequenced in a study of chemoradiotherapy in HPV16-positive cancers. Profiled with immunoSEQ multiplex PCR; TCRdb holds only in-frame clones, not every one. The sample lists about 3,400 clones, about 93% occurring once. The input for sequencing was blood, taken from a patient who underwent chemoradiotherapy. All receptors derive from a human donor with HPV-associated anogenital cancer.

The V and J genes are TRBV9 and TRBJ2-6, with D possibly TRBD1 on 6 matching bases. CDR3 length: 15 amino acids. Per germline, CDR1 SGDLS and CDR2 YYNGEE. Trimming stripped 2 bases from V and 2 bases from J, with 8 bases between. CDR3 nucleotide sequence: TGTGCCAGCAGCGTTCAGGGGACTGGGGCCAACGTCCTGACTTTC. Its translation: CASSVQGTGANVLTF.

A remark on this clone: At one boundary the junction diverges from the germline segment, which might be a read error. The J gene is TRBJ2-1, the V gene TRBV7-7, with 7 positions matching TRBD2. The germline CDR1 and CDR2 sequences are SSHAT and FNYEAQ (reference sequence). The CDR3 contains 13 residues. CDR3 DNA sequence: TGTGCTAGCAGCCTAGCGGAATTGAATGAGCAGTTCTTC. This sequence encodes CASSLAELNEQFF.

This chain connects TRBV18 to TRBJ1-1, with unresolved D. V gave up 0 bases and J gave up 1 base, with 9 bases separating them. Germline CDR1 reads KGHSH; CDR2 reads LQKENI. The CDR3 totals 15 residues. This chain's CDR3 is CASSPPGRRNTEAFF. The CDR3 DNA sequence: TGTGCCAGCTCACCACCGGGCAGAAGGAACACTGAAGCTTTCTTT.

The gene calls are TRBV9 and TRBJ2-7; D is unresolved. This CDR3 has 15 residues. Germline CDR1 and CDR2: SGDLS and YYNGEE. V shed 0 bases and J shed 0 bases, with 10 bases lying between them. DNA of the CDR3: TGTGCCAGCAGCGTAGGCGACGGTAGCTCCTACGAGCAGTACTTC. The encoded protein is CASSVGDGSSYEQYF.

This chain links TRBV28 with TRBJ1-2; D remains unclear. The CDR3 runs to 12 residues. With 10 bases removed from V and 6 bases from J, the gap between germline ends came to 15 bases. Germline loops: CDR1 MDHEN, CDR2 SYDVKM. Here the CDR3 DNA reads TGTGCCAACCGAATGGGATTGAATGGCTACACCTTC. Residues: CANRMGLNGYTF.

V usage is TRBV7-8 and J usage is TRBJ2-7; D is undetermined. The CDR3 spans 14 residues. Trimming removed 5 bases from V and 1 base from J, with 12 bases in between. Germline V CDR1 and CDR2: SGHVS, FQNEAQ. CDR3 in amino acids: CASSLAPGSYEQYF. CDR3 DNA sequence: TGTGCCAGCAGCCTTGCCCCCGGTTCCTACGAGCAGTACTTC.

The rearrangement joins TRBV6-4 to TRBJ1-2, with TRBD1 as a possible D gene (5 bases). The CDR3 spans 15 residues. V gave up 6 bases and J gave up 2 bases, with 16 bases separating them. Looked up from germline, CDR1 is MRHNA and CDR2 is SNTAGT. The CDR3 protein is CASRDEGEGNYGYTF. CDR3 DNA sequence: TGTGCCAGCAGGGACGAAGGGGAGGGAAACTATGGCTACACCTTC.

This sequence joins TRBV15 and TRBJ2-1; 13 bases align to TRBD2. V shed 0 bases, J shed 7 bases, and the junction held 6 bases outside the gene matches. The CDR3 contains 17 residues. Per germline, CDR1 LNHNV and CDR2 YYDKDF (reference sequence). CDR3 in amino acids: CATSRDLTSGGKNEQFF. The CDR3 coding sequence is TGTGCCACCAGCAGAGATTTGACTAGCGGGGGGAAGAATGAGCAGTTCTTC.

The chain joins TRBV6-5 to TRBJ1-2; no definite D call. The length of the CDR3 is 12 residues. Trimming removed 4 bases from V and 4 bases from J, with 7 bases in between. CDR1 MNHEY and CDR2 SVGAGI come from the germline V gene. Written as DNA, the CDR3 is TGTGCCAGCAGTTCCACGAGCTATGGCTACACCTTC. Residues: CASSSTSYGYTF.

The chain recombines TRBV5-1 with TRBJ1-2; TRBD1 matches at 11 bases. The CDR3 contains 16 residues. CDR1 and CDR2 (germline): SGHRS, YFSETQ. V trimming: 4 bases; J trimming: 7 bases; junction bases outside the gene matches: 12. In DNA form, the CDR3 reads TGCGCCAGCAGCCCGGGCCCAGGGACAGGGGGGGCTGGCTACACCTTC. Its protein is CASSPGPGTGGAGYTF.

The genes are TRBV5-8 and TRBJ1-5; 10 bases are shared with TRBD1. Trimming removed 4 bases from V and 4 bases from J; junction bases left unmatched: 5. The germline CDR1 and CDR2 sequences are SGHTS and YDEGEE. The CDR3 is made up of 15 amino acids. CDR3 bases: TGTGCCAGCAGCCTTCCGGGACAGGGGAATCAGCCCCAGCATTTT. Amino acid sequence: CASSLPGQGNQPQHF.

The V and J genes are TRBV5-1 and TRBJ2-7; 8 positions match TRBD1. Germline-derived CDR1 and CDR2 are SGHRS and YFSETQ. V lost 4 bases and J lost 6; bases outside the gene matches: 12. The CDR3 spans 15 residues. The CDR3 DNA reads TGCGCCAGCAGCCTGGGGAGGACAGGGTCAGGCGAGCAGTACTTC. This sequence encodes CASSLGRTGSGEQYF.

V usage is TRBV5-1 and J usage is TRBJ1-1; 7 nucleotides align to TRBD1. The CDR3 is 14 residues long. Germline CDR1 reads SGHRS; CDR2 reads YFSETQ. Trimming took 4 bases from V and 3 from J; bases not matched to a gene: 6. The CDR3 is CASSLQTGYTEAFF. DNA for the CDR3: TGCGCCAGCAGCCTACAGACAGGGTACACTGAAGCTTTCTTT.

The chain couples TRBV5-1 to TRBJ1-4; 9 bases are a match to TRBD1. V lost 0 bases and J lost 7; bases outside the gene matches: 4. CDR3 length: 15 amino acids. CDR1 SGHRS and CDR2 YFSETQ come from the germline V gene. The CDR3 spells CASSLVTGGAEKLFF. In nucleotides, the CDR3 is TGCGCCAGCAGCTTGGTGACAGGGGGGGCTGAAAAACTGTTTTTT.

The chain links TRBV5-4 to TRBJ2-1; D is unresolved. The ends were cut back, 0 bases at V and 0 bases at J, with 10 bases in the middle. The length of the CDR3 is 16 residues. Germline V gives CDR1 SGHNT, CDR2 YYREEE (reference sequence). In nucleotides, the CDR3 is TGTGCCAGCAGCTTGGCTTTGGAGCGCTCCTACAATGAGCAGTTCTTC. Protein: CASSLALERSYNEQFF.

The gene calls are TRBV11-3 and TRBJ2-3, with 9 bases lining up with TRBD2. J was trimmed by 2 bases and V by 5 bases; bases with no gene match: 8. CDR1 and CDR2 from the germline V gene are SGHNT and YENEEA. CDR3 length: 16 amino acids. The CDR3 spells CASSPRRLADTDTQYF. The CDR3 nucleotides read TGTGCCAGCAGCCCCCGAAGACTAGCGGACACAGATACGCAGTATTTT. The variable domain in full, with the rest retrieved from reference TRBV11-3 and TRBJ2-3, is EAGVVQSPRYKIIEKKQPVAFWCNPISGHNTLYWYLQNLGQGPELLIRYENEEAVDDSQLPKDRFSAERLKGVDSTLKIQPAELGDSAVYLCASSPRRLADTDTQYFGPGTRLTVL.

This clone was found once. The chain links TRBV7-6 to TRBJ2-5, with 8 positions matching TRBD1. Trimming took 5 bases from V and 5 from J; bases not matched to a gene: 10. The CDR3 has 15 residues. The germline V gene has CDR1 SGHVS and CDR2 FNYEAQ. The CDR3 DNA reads TGTGCCAGCAGCCCCTGGACAGGGAGGTTTGAGACCCAGTACTTC. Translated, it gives CASSPWTGRFETQYF.

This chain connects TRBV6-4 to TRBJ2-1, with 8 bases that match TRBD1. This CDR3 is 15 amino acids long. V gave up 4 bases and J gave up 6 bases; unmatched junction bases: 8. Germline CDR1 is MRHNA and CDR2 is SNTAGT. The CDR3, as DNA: TGTGCCAGCAGTGTCAGACAGGGGCCCTCCAATGAGCAGTTCTTC. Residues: CASSVRQGPSNEQFF.